The rows below give T cell receptor beta chains drawn from one sample of a study of a mutant IDH1 vaccine in newly diagnosed glioma. Libraries were prepared by immunoSEQ multiplex PCR; TCRdb keeps only in-frame clonotypes and omits some of them. This table holds 98,000 or so clones, roughly 90% found once. The source was PBMCs, collected from a glioma patient treated with radiotherapy, temozolomide or both. These receptors all come from a woman aged 45-65 years with glioma. Both conserved end residues are part of each CDR3. Fields, in order: V gene, J gene, clone size, D gene, CDR3 protein, CDR3 DNA. A D gene is named only where the DNA matches it firmly. Rows give clone size only sometimes, using once, few, many, or a class for an expanded clone.

v_gene: TRBV6-1
j_gene: TRBJ1-1
abundance: -
d_gene: -
CDR3aa: CASSEGPGGHTEAFF
CDR3nt: TGTGCCAGCAGTGAAGGGCCAGGAGGGCACACTGAAGCTTTCTTT

v_gene: TRBV6-5
j_gene: TRBJ1-2
abundance: -
d_gene: -
CDR3aa: CASSYRQAGNGYTF
CDR3nt: TGTGCCAGCAGCTATCGACAGGCTGGTAATGGCTACACCTTC

v_gene: TRBV28
j_gene: TRBJ1-2
abundance: few
d_gene: -
CDR3aa: CASSLRRGPGGYTF
CDR3nt: TGTGCCAGCAGTTTAAGGCGGGGCCCTGGGGGCTACACCTTC

v_gene: TRBV2
j_gene: TRBJ2-7
abundance: few
d_gene: -
CDR3aa: CASSEYGASYEQYF
CDR3nt: TGTGCCAGCAGTGAGTACGGAGCTTCCTACGAGCAGTACTTC

v_gene: TRBV28
j_gene: TRBJ1-5
abundance: once
d_gene: -
CDR3aa: CASSLGGWNQPQHF
CDR3nt: TGTGCCAGCAGTTTAGGTGGATGGAATCAGCCCCAGCATTTT

v_gene: TRBV18
j_gene: TRBJ2-7
abundance: few
d_gene: TRBD2
CDR3aa: CASSPGTSSYEQYF
CDR3nt: TGTGCCAGCTCCCCCGGGACTAGCTCCTACGAGCAGTACTTC

v_gene: TRBV5-1
j_gene: TRBJ2-1
abundance: -
d_gene: TRBD1
CDR3aa: CASGHYDRDGNEQFF
CDR3nt: TGCGCCAGCGGACACTACGACAGGGATGGTAATGAGCAGTTCTTC

v_gene: TRBV29-1
j_gene: TRBJ2-7
abundance: -
d_gene: TRBD2
CDR3aa: CSVEGQRGSSYEQYF
CDR3nt: TGCAGCGTTGAAGGTCAGCGGGGAAGCTCCTACGAGCAGTACTTC

v_gene: TRBV5-6
j_gene: TRBJ2-7
abundance: -
d_gene: -
CDR3aa: CASRESGTGEQYF
CDR3nt: TGTGCCAGCAGGGAATCGGGTACGGGCGAGCAGTACTTC

v_gene: TRBV7-9
j_gene: TRBJ2-7
abundance: -
d_gene: -
CDR3aa: CASSLGWGQYF
CDR3nt: TGTGCCAGCAGCCTTGGGTGGGGGCAGTACTTC

v_gene: TRBV2
j_gene: TRBJ2-5
abundance: -
d_gene: -
CDR3aa: CAGSWQGQETQYF
CDR3nt: TGTGCCGGCTCATGGCAGGGCCAAGAGACCCAGTACTTC

v_gene: TRBV7-9
j_gene: TRBJ2-1
abundance: once
d_gene: -
CDR3aa: CASSVDGKLYNEQFF
CDR3nt: TGTGCCAGCAGCGTGGACGGAAAACTCTACAATGAGCAGTTCTTC

v_gene: TRBV9
j_gene: TRBJ2-1
abundance: -
d_gene: -
CDR3aa: CASSVVTGVYNEQFF
CDR3nt: TGTGCCAGCAGCGTAGTAACGGGAGTCTACAATGAGCAGTTCTTC

v_gene: TRBV2
j_gene: TRBJ2-5
abundance: -
d_gene: TRBD1
CDR3aa: CASRAKTGAKETQYF
CDR3nt: TGTGCCAGCAGGGCAAAAACAGGGGCCAAAGAGACCCAGTACTTC

v_gene: TRBV27
j_gene: TRBJ2-7
abundance: -
d_gene: TRBD1
CDR3aa: CASTYGTGGNYEQYF
CDR3nt: TGTGCCAGCACCTACGGGACAGGGGGTAACTACGAGCAGTACTTC

v_gene: TRBV27
j_gene: TRBJ2-3
abundance: -
d_gene: -
CDR3aa: CASSLLPQSDTQYF
CDR3nt: TGTGCCAGCAGTTTACTCCCCCAATCAGATACGCAGTATTTT

v_gene: TRBV25-1
j_gene: TRBJ1-5
abundance: once
d_gene: -
CDR3aa: CASGRGANSQPQHF
CDR3nt: TGTGCCAGCGGCCGGGGGGCAAACAGTCAGCCCCAGCATTTT

v_gene: TRBV2
j_gene: TRBJ1-5
abundance: -
d_gene: TRBD1
CDR3aa: CASSERDRATQPQHF
CDR3nt: TGTGCCAGCAGTGAAAGGGACAGGGCTACCCAGCCCCAGCATTTT

v_gene: TRBV28
j_gene: TRBJ2-7
abundance: -
d_gene: -
CDR3aa: CASTHPDSSYEQYF
CDR3nt: TGTGCCAGCACCCACCCGGACTCATCCTACGAGCAGTACTTC

v_gene: TRBV9
j_gene: TRBJ2-7
abundance: few
d_gene: -
CDR3aa: CASSVNGAKSSYEQYF
CDR3nt: TGTGCCAGCAGCGTAAATGGGGCCAAGAGCTCCTACGAGCAGTACTTC

v_gene: TRBV6-6
j_gene: TRBJ2-3
abundance: -
d_gene: -
CDR3aa: CASATGGDTDTQYF
CDR3nt: TGTGCCAGCGCGACCGGCGGGGACACAGATACGCAGTATTTT

v_gene: TRBV19
j_gene: TRBJ2-6
abundance: once
d_gene: -
CDR3aa: CASKDRFSLLGANVLTF
CDR3nt: TGTGCCAGTAAGGACAGATTTTCACTTCTGGGGGCCAACGTCCTGACTTTC

v_gene: TRBV6-5
j_gene: TRBJ2-3
abundance: -
d_gene: TRBD1
CDR3aa: CASSYEGGAADTQYF
CDR3nt: TGTGCCAGCAGTTACGAAGGGGGCGCGGCGGATACGCAGTATTTT

v_gene: TRBV10-3
j_gene: TRBJ1-5
abundance: -
d_gene: TRBD1
CDR3aa: CATKGQGKEQSAPAF
CDR3nt: TGTGCCACGAAAGGACAGGGGAAAGAACAATCAGCCCCAGCATTT